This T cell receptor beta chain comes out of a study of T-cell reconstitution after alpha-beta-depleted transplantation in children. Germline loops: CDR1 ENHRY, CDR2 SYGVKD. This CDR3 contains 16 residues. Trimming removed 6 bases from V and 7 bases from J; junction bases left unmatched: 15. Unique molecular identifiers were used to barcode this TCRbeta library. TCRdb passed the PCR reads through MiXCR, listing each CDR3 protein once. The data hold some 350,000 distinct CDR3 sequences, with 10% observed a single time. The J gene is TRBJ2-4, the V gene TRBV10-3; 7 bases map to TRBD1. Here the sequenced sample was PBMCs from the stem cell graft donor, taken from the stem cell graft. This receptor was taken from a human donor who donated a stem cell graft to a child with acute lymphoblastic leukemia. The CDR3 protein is CAIRKQGGISGNIQYF. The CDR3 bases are TGTGCCATCAGGAAGCAAGGGGGCATAAGTGGGAACATTCAGTACTTC.